This section outlines one T cell receptor (beta chain) sequence together with its context. No antigen is known for it. An overlapping HIV-1 Gag peptide pool stimulated these cells at approximately 0.91 ug/peptide/mL. CD40L-negative CD69-negative CD45RO-high memory CD4+ T cells were sorted as populations depleted of antigen-responding cells. For at least 4 years, plasma HIV-1 RNA was undetectable (<50 copies/mL). The immunoSEQ assay was version 4, run in survey mode. Genomic DNA was diluted to around 10 ng/uL, up to roughly 1 ug per sample. Profiling relied on immunoSEQ multiplex PCR, and the TCRdb table lists in-frame clones only, not all of them. The data show over 60,000 clones, about 69% seen once. This specimen belongs to a study of persistence of HIV-infected CD4 T cells. Notes on the study in general: Degenerate expanded CDR3beta sequences were enriched among CMV- and Gag-responding cells.

The germline V gene encodes CDR1 SGHKS and CDR2 YYEKEE (reference sequence). This CDR3 has 14 residues. Between the trimmed V and J ends, which lost 5 bases and 7 bases, there was a span of 16 bases. The chain joins TRBV5-5 to TRBJ2-1, with a weak D call TRBD1 (6 bases). The starting material was CD4+ T cells sorted from PBMCs after approximately 19-hour stimulation, obtained from a patient who received antiretroviral therapy. The receptor was derived from an adult man with HIV who was CMV-seropositive. The CDR3 reads CASRWGQEGNEQFF. CDR3 sequence (DNA): TGTGCCAGCAGGTGGGGACAAGAAGGGAATGAGCAGTTCTTC. Complete variable domain (other parts from reference TRBV5-5 and TRBJ2-1): DAGVTQSPTHLIKTRGQQVTLRCSPISGHKSVSWYQQVLGQGPQFIFQYYEKEERGRGNFPDRFSARQFPNYSSELNVNALLLGDSALYLCASRWGQEGNEQFFGPGTRLTVL.